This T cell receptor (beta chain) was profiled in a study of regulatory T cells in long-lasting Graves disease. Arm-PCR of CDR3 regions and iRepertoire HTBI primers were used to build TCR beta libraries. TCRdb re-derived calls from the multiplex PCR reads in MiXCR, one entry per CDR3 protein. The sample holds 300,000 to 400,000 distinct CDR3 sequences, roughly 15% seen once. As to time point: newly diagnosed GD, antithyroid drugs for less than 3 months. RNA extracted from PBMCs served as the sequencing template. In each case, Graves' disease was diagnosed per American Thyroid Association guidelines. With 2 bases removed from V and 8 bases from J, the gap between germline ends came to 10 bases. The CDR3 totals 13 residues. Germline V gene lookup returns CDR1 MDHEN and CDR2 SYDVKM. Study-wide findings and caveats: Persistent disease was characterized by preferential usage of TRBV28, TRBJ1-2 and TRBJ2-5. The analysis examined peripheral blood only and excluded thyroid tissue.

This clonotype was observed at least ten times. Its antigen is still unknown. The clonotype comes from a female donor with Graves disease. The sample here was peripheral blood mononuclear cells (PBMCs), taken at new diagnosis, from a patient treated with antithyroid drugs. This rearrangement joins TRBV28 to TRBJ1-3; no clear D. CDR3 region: CASSLNYRDTIYF. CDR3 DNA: TGTGCCAGCAGTTTAAATTACCGTGACACCATATATTTT.